The 9 T cell receptor beta chains reported below all come from one sample, sequenced in a study of blood T cell repertoires in COVID-19. Using immunoSEQ multiplex PCR, the repertoire was profiled, and TCRdb retains in-frame clones only, with some absent. The profile shows 200,000 to 250,000 clones, about nine tenths of them singletons. The sample taken for sequencing was PBMCs or T cells enriched from blood (not recorded which). The origin of the receptors is a woman between 35 and 50 years old with acute COVID-19.

The chain is built from TRBV6-4 and TRBJ2-3, with 7 positions matching TRBD2. The V and J ends lost 0 bases and 1 base, in that order; junction bases with no gene match: 10. In germline, CDR1 is MRHNA, CDR2 SNTAGT. This CDR3 is built from 18 residues. The CDR3 is CASSDSKTSSGGTDTQYF. CDR3 bases: TGTGCCAGCAGTGACTCTAAAACCTCAAGCGGGGGCACAGATACGCAGTATTTT.

The J gene is TRBJ1-6, the V gene TRBV10-3; the D gene is possibly TRBD1 (6 bases). V was shortened by 3 bases and J by 0 bases, with 12 bases between the two germline ends. The CDR3 totals 17 residues. Germline V gene sequence: CDR1 ENHRY, CDR2 SYGVKD. The chain's CDR3 is CAISDRDISSYNSPLHF. CDR3 sequence (DNA): TGTGCCATCAGTGACCGGGACATTAGCTCCTATAATTCACCCCTCCACTTT.

The chain joins TRBV2 to TRBJ1-5; D remains unclear. The CDR3 sequence is 12 residues long. Germline CDR1 SNHLY, CDR2 FYNNEI. The V and J ends lost 6 bases and 7 bases respectively, with 10 bases between them. CDR3 in amino acids: CASRQRGQPQHF. DNA for the CDR3: TGTGCCAGCAGACAAAGAGGGCAGCCCCAGCATTTT. Complete variable domain (other parts from reference TRBV2 and TRBJ1-5): EPEVTQTPSHQVTQMGQEVILRCVPISNHLYFYWYRQILGQKVEFLVSFYNNEISEKSEIFDDQFSVERPDGSNFTLKIRSTKLEDSAMYFCASRQRGQPQHFGDGTRLSIL.

V usage is TRBV27 and J usage is TRBJ2-1, with 8 positions matching TRBD1. V lost 5 bases and J lost 4; bases outside the gene matches: 7. CDR1 and CDR2 (germline): MNHEY, SMNVEV (reference sequence). The CDR3 sequence is 15 residues long. The CDR3 coding sequence is TGTGCCAGCAGTGATAGACAGGGGCAATACAATGAGCAGTTCTTC. It encodes CASSDRQGQYNEQFF.

The V gene is TRBV7-2, the J gene TRBJ2-3; 13 nucleotides align to TRBD2. Germline trimming cut 5 bases from V and 0 bases from J; bases unmatched to any gene: 2. The CDR3 loop spans 16 amino acids. CDR1 and CDR2 (germline): SGHTA, FQGNSA. The CDR3: CASSPGLAGSTDTQYF. CDR3 bases: TGTGCCAGCAGCCCGGGACTAGCGGGGAGCACAGATACGCAGTATTTT.

The chain joins TRBV5-1 to TRBJ1-6, with 9 bases that match TRBD1. Germline V gene sequence: CDR1 SGHRS, CDR2 YFSETQ. The CDR3 consists of 15 residues. V lost 5 bases, J lost 10 bases, and 10 bases stayed unmatched. As DNA, the CDR3 is TGCGCCAGCAGATCCCCGGGACAGGGAGAATCACCCCTCCACTTT. This encodes CASRSPGQGESPLHF.

The gene calls are TRBV6-5 and TRBJ2-7, with 7 bases identical to TRBD1. Germline V gene sequence: CDR1 MNHEY, CDR2 SVGAGI. The V and J ends lost 7 bases and 3 bases, in that order; junction bases with no gene match: 9. The CDR3 is 14 residues long. The CDR3 spells CASNGQASHYEQYF. For the CDR3, the DNA is TGTGCCAGCAACGGACAGGCTTCTCACTACGAGCAGTACTTC.

The V and J genes are TRBV5-1 and TRBJ2-1; tentative D call: TRBD1 (5 bases). Germline values: CDR1 SGHRS, CDR2 YFSETQ. This CDR3 comprises 17 residues. V lost 4 bases and J 1 base, leaving 18 bases between the germline ends. The DNA of the CDR3 is TGCGCCAGCAGCGTTACAGGCGGCACCCTTTCCTACAATGAGCAGTTCTTC. Translating gives CASSVTGGTLSYNEQFF.

This clone was recorded once. The chain recombines TRBV7-2 with TRBJ1-1, with 7 bases identical to TRBD1. CDR3 length: 17 residues. Germline V gives CDR1 SGHTA, CDR2 FQGNSA. V shed 1 base and J 1 base; nucleotides not matched to a gene: 9. The CDR3 DNA sequence: TGTGCCAGCAGCTTAGAGGGGGCGGGTAGGTGGAACACTGAAGCTTTCTTT. Translated: CASSLEGAGRWNTEAFF.